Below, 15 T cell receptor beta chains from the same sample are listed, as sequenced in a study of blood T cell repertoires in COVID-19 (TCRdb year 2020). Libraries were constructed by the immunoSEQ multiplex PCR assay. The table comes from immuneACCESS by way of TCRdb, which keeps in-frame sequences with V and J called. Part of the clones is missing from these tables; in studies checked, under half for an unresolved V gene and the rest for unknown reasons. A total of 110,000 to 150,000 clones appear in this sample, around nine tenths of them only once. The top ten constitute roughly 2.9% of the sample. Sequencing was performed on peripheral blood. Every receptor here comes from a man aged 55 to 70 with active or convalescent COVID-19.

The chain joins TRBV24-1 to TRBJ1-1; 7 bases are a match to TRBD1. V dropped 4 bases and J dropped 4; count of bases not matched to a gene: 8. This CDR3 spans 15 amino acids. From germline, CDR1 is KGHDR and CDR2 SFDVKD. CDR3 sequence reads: CATSEGQVPTTEAFF. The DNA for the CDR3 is TGTGCCACCAGTGAAGGACAGGTTCCGACCACTGAAGCTTTCTTT.

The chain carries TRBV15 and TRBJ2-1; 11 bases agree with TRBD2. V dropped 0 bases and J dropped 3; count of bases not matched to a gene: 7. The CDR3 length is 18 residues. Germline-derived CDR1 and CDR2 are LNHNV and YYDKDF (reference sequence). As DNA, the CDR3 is TGTGCCACCAGCAGAGACACTAGCGGGAGTATGATCTACAATGAGCAGTTCTTC. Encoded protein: CATSRDTSGSMIYNEQFF.

CDR3 protein: CAISESGQGSELPQHF. In DNA form, the CDR3 reads TGTGCCATCAGTGAGTCGGGACAGGGGTCGGAGTTGCCCCAGCATTTT. The rearrangement joins TRBV10-3 to TRBJ1-5; TRBD1 agrees at 10 bases. This CDR3 contains 16 residues. The germline CDR1 and CDR2 sequences are ENHRY and SYGVKD. With 0 bases clipped from V and 9 bases from J, the junction kept 8 bases outside the gene matches.

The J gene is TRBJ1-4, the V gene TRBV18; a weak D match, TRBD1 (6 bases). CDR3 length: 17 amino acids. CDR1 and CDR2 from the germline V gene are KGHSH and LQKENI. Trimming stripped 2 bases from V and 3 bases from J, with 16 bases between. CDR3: CASSPTGRGGSNEKLFF. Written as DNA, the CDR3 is TGTGCCAGCTCACCAACCGGCAGAGGGGGATCTAATGAAAAACTGTTTTTT. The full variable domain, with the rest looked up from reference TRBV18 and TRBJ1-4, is NAGVMQNPRHLVRRRGQEARLRCSPMKGHSHVYWYRQLPEEGLKFMVYLQKENIIDESGMPKERFSAEFPKEGPSILRIQQVVRGDSAAYFCASSPTGRGGSNEKLFFGSGTQLSVL.

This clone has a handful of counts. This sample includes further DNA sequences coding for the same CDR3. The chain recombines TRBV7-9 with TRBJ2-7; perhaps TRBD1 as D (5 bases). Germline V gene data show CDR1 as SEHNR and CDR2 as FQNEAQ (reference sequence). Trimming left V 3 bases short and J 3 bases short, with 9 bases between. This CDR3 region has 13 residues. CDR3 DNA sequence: TGTGCCAGCAGCTTCAGGGAACACTACGAGCAGTACTTC. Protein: CASSFREHYEQYF. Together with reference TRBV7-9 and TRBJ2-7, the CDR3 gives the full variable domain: DTGVSQNPRHKITKRGQNVTFRCDPISEHNRLYWYRQTLGQGPEFLTYFQNEAQLEKSRLLSDRFSAERPKGSFSTLEIQRTEQGDSAMYLCASSFREHYEQYFGPGTRLTVT.

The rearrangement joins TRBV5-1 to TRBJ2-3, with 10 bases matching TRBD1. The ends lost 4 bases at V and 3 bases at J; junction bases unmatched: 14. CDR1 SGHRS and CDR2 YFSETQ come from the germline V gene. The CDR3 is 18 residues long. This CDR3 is CASSRKPSTGGVTDTQYF. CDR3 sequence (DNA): TGCGCCAGCAGCCGAAAACCATCGACAGGGGGCGTTACAGATACGCAGTATTTT.

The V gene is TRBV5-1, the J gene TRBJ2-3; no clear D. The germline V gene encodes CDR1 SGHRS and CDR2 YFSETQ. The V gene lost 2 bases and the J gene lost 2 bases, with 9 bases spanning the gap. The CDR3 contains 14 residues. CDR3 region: CASSFGGYTDTQYF. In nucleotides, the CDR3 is TGCGCCAGCAGCTTTGGCGGTTACACAGATACGCAGTATTTT.

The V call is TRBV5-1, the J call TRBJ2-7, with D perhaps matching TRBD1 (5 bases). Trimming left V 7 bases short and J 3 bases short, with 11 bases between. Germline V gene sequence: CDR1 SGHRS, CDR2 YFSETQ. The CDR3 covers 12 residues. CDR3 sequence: CASGQGSYEQYF. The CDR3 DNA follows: TGCGCCAGCGGGCAGGGCAGCTACGAGCAGTACTTC. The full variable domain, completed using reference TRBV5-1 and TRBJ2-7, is KAGVTQTPRYLIKTRGQQVTLSCSPISGHRSVSWYQQTPGQGLQFLFEYFSETQRNKGNFPGRFSGRQFSNSRSEMNVSTLELGDSALYLCASGQGSYEQYFGPGTRLTVT.

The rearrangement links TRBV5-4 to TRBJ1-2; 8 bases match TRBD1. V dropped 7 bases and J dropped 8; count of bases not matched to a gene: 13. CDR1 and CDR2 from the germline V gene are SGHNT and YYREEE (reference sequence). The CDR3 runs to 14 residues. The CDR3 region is CASGLYGQGSGYTF. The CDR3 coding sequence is TGTGCCAGCGGACTATATGGACAGGGATCCGGCTACACCTTC.

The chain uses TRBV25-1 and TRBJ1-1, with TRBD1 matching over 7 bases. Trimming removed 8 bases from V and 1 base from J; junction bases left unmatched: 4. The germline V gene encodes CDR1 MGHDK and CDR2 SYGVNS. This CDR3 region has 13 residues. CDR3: CASQQGPNTEAFF. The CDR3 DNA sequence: TGTGCCAGCCAACAGGGGCCGAACACTGAAGCTTTCTTT. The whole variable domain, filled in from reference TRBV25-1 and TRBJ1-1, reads EADIYQTPRYLVIGTGKKITLECSQTMGHDKMYWYQQDPGMELHLIHYSYGVNSTEKGDLSSESTVSRIRTEHFPLTLESARPSHTSQYLCASQQGPNTEAFFGQGTRLTVV.

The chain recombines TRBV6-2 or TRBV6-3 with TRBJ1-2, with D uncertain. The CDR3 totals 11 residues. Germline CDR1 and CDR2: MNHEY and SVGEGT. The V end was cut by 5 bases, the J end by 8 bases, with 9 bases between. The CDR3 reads CASSRGEGYTF. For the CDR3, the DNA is TGTGCCAGCAGTCGCGGGGAGGGCTACACCTTC.

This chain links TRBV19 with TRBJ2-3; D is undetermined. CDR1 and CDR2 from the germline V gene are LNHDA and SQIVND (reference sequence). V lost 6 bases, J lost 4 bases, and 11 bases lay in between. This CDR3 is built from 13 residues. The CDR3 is CASSPSLSDTQYF. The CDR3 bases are TGTGCCAGTAGCCCCTCTTTATCAGATACGCAGTATTTT.

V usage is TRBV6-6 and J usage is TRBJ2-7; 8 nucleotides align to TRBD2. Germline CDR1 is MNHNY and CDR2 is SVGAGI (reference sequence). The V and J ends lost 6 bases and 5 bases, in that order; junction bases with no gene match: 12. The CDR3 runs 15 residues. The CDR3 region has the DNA TGTGCCAGCAGATCCACCGGGGGGGTAGTGGACGAGCAGTACTTC. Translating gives CASRSTGGVVDEQYF.

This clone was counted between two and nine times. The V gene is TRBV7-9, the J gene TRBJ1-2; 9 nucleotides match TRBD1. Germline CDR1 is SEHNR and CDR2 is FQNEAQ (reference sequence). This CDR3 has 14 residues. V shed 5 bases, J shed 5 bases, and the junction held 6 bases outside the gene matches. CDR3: CASSPTGGEYGYTF. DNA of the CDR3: TGTGCCAGCAGCCCCACAGGGGGCGAGTATGGCTACACCTTC.

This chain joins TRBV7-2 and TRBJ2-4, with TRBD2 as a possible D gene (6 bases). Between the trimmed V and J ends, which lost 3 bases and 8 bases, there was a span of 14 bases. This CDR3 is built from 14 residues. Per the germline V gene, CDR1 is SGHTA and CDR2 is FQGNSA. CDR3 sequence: CASSLDGGRDIQYF. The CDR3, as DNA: TGTGCCAGCAGCTTGGACGGGGGTAGGGACATTCAGTACTTC. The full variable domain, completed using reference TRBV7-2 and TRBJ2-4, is GAGVSQSPSNKVTEKGKDVELRCDPISGHTALYWYRQSLGQGLEFLIYFQGNSAPDKSGLPSDRFSAERTGGSVSTLTIQRTQQEDSAVYLCASSLDGGRDIQYFGAGTRLSVL.